This TCR beta chain was identified in a study of T cell responses to AZD1222 COVID-19 vaccine. Whole-study results and caveats: Donor demographics were predominantly white British with a female majority; clonal diversity may be underestimated. The breadth and depth of Spike-specific TCRs increased once two AZD1222 doses had been given.

CDR3 length: 15 amino acids. The V and J ends lost 6 bases and 2 bases respectively, with 14 bases between them. Germline CDR1 is LNHDA and CDR2 is SQIVND (reference sequence). Produced via immunoSEQ multiplex PCR; TCRdb's table is partial and in-frame only. The table has about 130,000 clones, about 93% seen once. On this clone: Antigen specificity is unknown.

This clonotype was obtained from an adult who received the AZD1222 COVID-19 vaccine. Sequencing used peripheral blood, obtained 28 days after the second AZD1222 dose. The chain joins TRBV19 to TRBJ2-1; D ambiguous. The chain's CDR3 is CASRLGQYTYNEQFF. CDR3 DNA sequence: TGTGCCAGTAGGCTCGGGCAGTATACCTACAATGAGCAGTTCTTC.